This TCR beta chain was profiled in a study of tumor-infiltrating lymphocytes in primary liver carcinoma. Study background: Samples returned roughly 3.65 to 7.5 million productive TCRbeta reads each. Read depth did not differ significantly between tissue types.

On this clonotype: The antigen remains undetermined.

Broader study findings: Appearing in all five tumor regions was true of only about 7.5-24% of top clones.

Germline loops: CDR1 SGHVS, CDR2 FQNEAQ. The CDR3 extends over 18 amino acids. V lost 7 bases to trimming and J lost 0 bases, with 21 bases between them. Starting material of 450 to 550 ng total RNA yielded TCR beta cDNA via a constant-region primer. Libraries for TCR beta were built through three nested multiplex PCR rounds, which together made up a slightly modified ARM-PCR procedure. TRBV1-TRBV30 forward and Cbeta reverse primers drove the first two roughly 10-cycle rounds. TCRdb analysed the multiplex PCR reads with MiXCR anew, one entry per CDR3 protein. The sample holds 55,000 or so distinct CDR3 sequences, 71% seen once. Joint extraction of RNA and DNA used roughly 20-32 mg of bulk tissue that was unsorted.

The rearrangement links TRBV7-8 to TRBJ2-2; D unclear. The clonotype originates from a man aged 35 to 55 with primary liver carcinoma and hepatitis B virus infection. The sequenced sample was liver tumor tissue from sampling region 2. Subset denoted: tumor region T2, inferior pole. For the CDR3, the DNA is TGTGCCAGCATCCGGCTGTCGGTTGGAGTAACGAACACCGGGGAGCTGTTTTTT. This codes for CASIRLSVGVTNTGELFF.